This is a list of T cell receptor beta chains from one sample in a study of cytomegalovirus exposure and HLA in healthy donors. Generated by immunoSEQ multiplex PCR, the TCRdb table keeps only in-frame clones and is missing some. This table has 150,000 to 200,000 clones, 80% appearing once. The sequencing sample was made of PBMCs. Receptors originate from a man in his thirties or forties in good health and CMV-seropositive. The CDR3 runs from the conserved cysteine through the conserved F or W. The D gene is left open where the match is weak. Size is omitted from some rows. Given values are once, few, many or a class for expanded clones.

v_call	d_call	j_call	clone_size	cdr3_aa	cdr3_nt
TRBV28	TRBD1	TRBJ1-5	-	CASSLSQGQGQPQHF	TGTGCCAGCAGTTTATCACAGGGGCAGGGTCAGCCCCAGCATTTT
TRBV7-3	-	TRBJ2-3	-	CASSLYGEGTDTQYF	TGTGCCAGCAGCCTTTATGGGGAGGGCACAGATACGCAGTATTTT
TRBV11-3	-	TRBJ1-4	-	CASSLEQGIEKLFF	TGTGCCAGCAGCTTGGAACAGGGAATCGAAAAACTGTTTTTT
TRBV7-9	-	TRBJ1-2	-	CASTLGQNYGYTF	TGTGCCAGCACGCTTGGACAGAACTATGGCTACACCTTC
TRBV13	TRBD2	TRBJ2-3	once	CASSSAGEAGGYTQYF	TGTGCCAGCAGCTCCGCCGGGGAAGCGGGGGGATATACGCAGTATTTT
TRBV5-6	-	TRBJ2-7	-	CASSSRQSSYEQYF	TGTGCCAGCAGCTCCCGACAGTCCTCCTACGAGCAGTACTTC
TRBV27	-	TRBJ2-3	-	CASSLSQDFTQYF	TGTGCCAGCAGTTTATCGCAGGATTTTACGCAGTATTTT
TRBV7-9	TRBD1	TRBJ2-7	-	CASSSGQGTVYEQYF	TGTGCCAGCAGCTCAGGACAGGGGACCGTCTACGAGCAGTACTTC
TRBV5-8	-	TRBJ1-1	-	CASSIQGIAGTEAFF	TGTGCCAGCAGCATACAGGGTATTGCAGGCACTGAAGCTTTCTTT
TRBV29-1	-	TRBJ2-2	-	CSSRDTANTGELFF	TGCAGCTCCCGGGACACAGCGAACACCGGGGAGCTGTTTTTT
TRBV29-1	TRBD1	TRBJ1-5	-	CSVETGGNQPQHF	TGCAGCGTGGAGACAGGGGGCAATCAGCCCCAGCATTTT
TRBV4-1	TRBD2	TRBJ2-7	once	CASSDIRGITSGKTYEQYF	TGCGCCAGCAGTGATATCAGGGGAATTACTAGCGGGAAAACCTACGAGCAGTACTTC
TRBV5-4	TRBD2	TRBJ2-7	-	CASSAGLAGANEQYF	TGTGCCAGCAGCGCCGGACTAGCGGGAGCCAACGAGCAGTACTTC
TRBV18	-	TRBJ2-7	-	CASSPRGDPSYEQYF	TGTGCCAGCTCACCACGGGGGGATCCCTCCTACGAGCAGTACTTC
TRBV9	-	TRBJ2-2	-	CASSVGAGTGELFF	TGTGCCAGCAGCGTAGGGGCGGGCACCGGGGAGCTGTTTTTT
TRBV2	TRBD1	TRBJ2-2	-	CASRDRGLAKAGELFF	TGTGCCAGTCGGGACAGGGGTCTAGCCAAAGCCGGGGAGCTGTTTTTT
TRBV18	TRBD1	TRBJ2-7	-	CASSPGGQGVYEQYF	TGTGCCAGCTCCCCCGGCGGACAGGGGGTCTACGAGCAGTACTTC
TRBV2	TRBD1	TRBJ1-5	-	CASRIGTGSNQPQHF	TGTGCCAGCAGGATCGGGACAGGGAGCAATCAGCCCCAGCATTTT
TRBV19	TRBD1	TRBJ2-3	-	CASNPEGADTQYF	TGTGCCAGTAACCCTGAGGGGGCGGATACGCAGTATTTT
TRBV28	-	TRBJ1-1	-	CASSLTGGGFTEAFF	TGTGCCAGCAGTTTAACGGGGGGGGGTTTCACTGAAGCTTTCTTT
TRBV27	TRBD2	TRBJ2-1	-	CASSPTSGGSNEQFF	TGTGCCAGCAGTCCAACTAGCGGGGGGAGCAATGAGCAGTTCTTC
TRBV4-3	-	TRBJ2-3	-	CASSQGQGRGTDTQYF	TGCGCCAGCAGCCAAGGGCAGGGGCGCGGCACAGATACGCAGTATTTT
TRBV6-5	-	TRBJ2-1	-	CATTPRGSNEQFF	TGTGCCACTACGCCGCGTGGGAGCAATGAGCAGTTCTTC
TRBV6-1	TRBD1	TRBJ2-1	few	CASSRDREGEQFF	TGTGCCAGCAGCCGGGACAGGGAAGGTGAGCAGTTCTTC
TRBV6-5	-	TRBJ1-1	-	CASSRDRYTEAFF	TGTGCCAGCAGCCGCGATCGGTACACTGAAGCTTTCTTT
TRBV6-1	-	TRBJ2-3	-	CASRETGPGDTQYF	TGTGCCAGCCGTGAAACAGGGCCTGGAGATACGCAGTATTTT
TRBV4-3	-	TRBJ1-1	-	CASSQDIGEAFF	TGCGCCAGCAGCCAAGATATCGGGGAAGCTTTCTTT
TRBV5-1	-	TRBJ1-2	-	CASSIDGGEDYGYTF	TGCGCCAGCAGCATAGATGGGGGGGAGGACTATGGCTACACCTTC
TRBV7-2	-	TRBJ1-4	-	CASSLGRGNEKLFF	TGTGCCAGCAGCTTAGGGCGGGGGAATGAAAAACTGTTTTTT
TRBV9	-	TRBJ2-3	-	CASRRRLEATDTQYF	TGTGCCAGCCGGCGCCGGTTGGAGGCCACAGATACGCAGTATTTT
TRBV21-1	-	TRBJ1-5	few	CASSRQYSNQPQHF	TGTGCCAGCAGCCGACAGTATAGCAATCAGCCCCAGCATTTT
TRBV25-1	TRBD2	TRBJ2-3	-	CASSELAGAGDTQYF	TGTGCCAGCAGTGAACTAGCGGGGGCGGGAGATACGCAGTATTTT
TRBV9	TRBD2	TRBJ2-7	-	CASSPGLAGQNSYEQYF	TGTGCCAGCAGCCCGGGACTAGCGGGCCAAAACTCCTACGAGCAGTACTTC
TRBV7-2	TRBD2	TRBJ2-7	-	CASSYSGSYEQYF	TGTGCCAGCAGCTATAGCGGGAGCTACGAGCAGTACTTC
TRBV5-1	-	TRBJ2-1	-	CASTQGNEQFF	TGCGCCAGCACCCAGGGAAATGAGCAGTTCTTC
TRBV2	-	TRBJ1-2	once	CASSEAQYSDSEGYTF	TGTGCCAGCAGTGAAGCCCAGTATTCGGACAGTGAGGGCTACACCTTC
TRBV6-5	-	TRBJ1-1	-	CASSYDTGFNTEAFF	TGTGCCAGCAGTTACGACACAGGGTTTAACACTGAAGCTTTCTTT
TRBV28	TRBD1	TRBJ1-2	-	CASSRQGSALYGYTF	TGTGCCAGCAGTCGACAGGGATCGGCTCTCTATGGCTACACCTTC
TRBV30	TRBD1	TRBJ2-7	-	CAWDETGEAYEQYF	TGTGCCTGGGACGAGACAGGGGAGGCCTACGAGCAGTACTTC
TRBV7-9	-	TRBJ1-1	-	CASSPPSQVNTEAFF	TGTGCCAGCAGCCCCCCCTCACAGGTAAACACTGAAGCTTTCTTT
TRBV5-1	TRBD1	TRBJ2-1	-	CASSLAGGGQGYNEQFF	TGCGCCAGCAGCTTGGCCGGTGGGGGACAGGGCTACAATGAGCAGTTCTTC
TRBV5-1	-	TRBJ2-2	-	CASSLEQGNTGELFF	TGCGCCAGCAGCTTGGAGCAGGGGAACACCGGGGAGCTGTTTTTT
TRBV27	TRBD1	TRBJ2-2	-	CASRQGQGAGELFF	TGTGCCAGCAGACAGGGACAGGGGGCCGGGGAGCTGTTTTTT
TRBV5-1	TRBD1	TRBJ2-7	-	CASSLGQGASGTYEQYF	TGCGCCAGCAGCCTAGGACAGGGGGCGAGTGGGACCTACGAGCAGTACTTC
TRBV11-3	-	TRBJ2-2	-	CASSSRLGANTGELFF	TGTGCCAGCAGCTCCAGACTAGGGGCGAACACCGGGGAGCTGTTTTTT
TRBV9	TRBD1	TRBJ2-7	-	CASSARQGAYEQYF	TGTGCCAGCAGCGCCCGACAGGGGGCCTACGAGCAGTACTTC
TRBV4-1	TRBD1	TRBJ2-7	-	CASSQRTGGYEQYF	TGCGCCAGCAGCCAACGGACAGGAGGCTATGAGCAGTACTTC
TRBV14	TRBD1	TRBJ2-7	-	CASSQEGTGPSEQYF	TGTGCCAGCAGCCAAGAAGGGACAGGGCCTTCCGAGCAGTACTTC
TRBV5-6	-	TRBJ1-2	-	CASSLRISARQGNYGYTF	TGTGCCAGCAGCTTAAGGATTTCAGCACGCCAGGGCAACTATGGCTACACCTTC
TRBV4-3	-	TRBJ1-2	once	CASSQDSGVVYGYTF	TGCGCCAGCAGCCAAGATTCCGGGGTCGTCTATGGCTACACCTTC
TRBV15	-	TRBJ2-7	-	CATSRDQGYEQYF	TGTGCCACCAGCAGAGATCAGGGTTACGAGCAGTACTTC
TRBV2	-	TRBJ1-1	few	CASSETVMNTEAFF	TGTGCCAGCAGTGAGACAGTGATGAACACTGAAGCTTTCTTT
TRBV5-1	-	TRBJ2-1	-	CASSPGYNEQFF	TGCGCCAGCAGCCCCGGTTACAATGAGCAGTTCTTC